One sample yielded the 11 T cell receptor beta chains listed below, sequenced in a study of blood T cell repertoires in COVID-19. Some clones are missing from TCRdb's copy, which holds only in-frame ones; the method was immunoSEQ multiplex PCR. The sample has 130,000 or so clones, more than 80% seen once. The sample was peripheral blood. Receptors originate from a man aged 70-80 years with active or convalescent COVID-19.

The chain recombines TRBV29-1 with TRBJ1-1, with D perhaps matching TRBD1 (5 bases). The V end lost 4 bases, the J end lost 2 bases, and 14 bases lay between the germline ends. The germline V gene has CDR1 SQVTM and CDR2 ANQGSEA. This CDR3 is built from 14 residues. Here the CDR3 reads CSVGLRQTNTEAFF. The CDR3 coding sequence is TGCAGCGTTGGCCTCCGACAGACAAACACTGAAGCTTTCTTT.

V and J are TRBV28 and TRBJ1-3; D uncertain. The germline V gene has CDR1 MDHEN and CDR2 SYDVKM. The CDR3 covers 16 residues. The V and J ends lost 6 bases and 9 bases respectively, with 24 bases between them. CDR3 amino acids: CASRSRPSTTGITIYF. The CDR3 DNA reads as TGTGCCAGCAGAAGCCGACCTAGCACTACGGGGATCACCATATATTTT.

V usage is TRBV7-9 and J usage is TRBJ2-7; 7 bases align to TRBD2. Germline CDR1 and CDR2: SEHNR and FQNEAQ (reference sequence). Losses at the gene ends were 4 bases for V and 3 bases for J; bases not matched to a gene: 6. The CDR3 sequence is 14 residues long. The CDR3 nucleotides read TGTGCCAGCAGCTCTCGAGCGGGAAACTACGAGCAGTACTTC. Protein: CASSSRAGNYEQYF.

This chain uses TRBV7-9 with TRBJ2-1; 13 nucleotides match TRBD2. V shed 5 bases, J shed 8 bases, and the junction held 9 bases outside the gene matches. This CDR3 spans 16 amino acids. CDR1 and CDR2 from the germline V gene are SEHNR and FQNEAQ (reference sequence). CDR3 sequence (DNA): TGTGCCAGCAGCCCCCGGACTAGCGGGAGCGGTTATGAGCAGTTCTTC. The encoded protein is CASSPRTSGSGYEQFF. Full variable domain (rest looked up from reference TRBV7-9 and TRBJ2-1): DTGVSQNPRHKITKRGQNVTFRCDPISEHNRLYWYRQTLGQGPEFLTYFQNEAQLEKSRLLSDRFSAERPKGSFSTLEIQRTEQGDSAMYLCASSPRTSGSGYEQFFGPGTRLTVL.

This chain links TRBV7-2 with TRBJ2-7; 9 bases line up with TRBD2. The trim removed 3 bases at V and 1 base at J, leaving 13 bases unmatched. The germline V gene has CDR1 SGHTA and CDR2 FQGNSA. This CDR3 spans 18 amino acids. DNA for the CDR3: TGTGCCAGCAGCTTGCTCGGGGCGGGAGGGCCAAGGTCCTACGAGCAGTACTTC. Amino acid sequence: CASSLLGAGGPRSYEQYF.

This chain connects TRBV5-4 to TRBJ2-3; D is perhaps TRBD2 (7 bases). Trimming took off 4 bases at V and 4 bases at J, with 22 bases between the two ends. Germline-derived CDR1 and CDR2 are SGHNT and YYREEE (reference sequence). The CDR3 has 17 residues. CDR3 bases: TGTGCCAGCAGCCCACCCCCGGGGGGCGGGAGTCCAGATACGCAGTATTTT. Protein product: CASSPPPGGGSPDTQYF. The whole variable domain, filled in from reference TRBV5-4 and TRBJ2-3, reads ETGVTQSPTHLIKTRGQQVTLRCSSQSGHNTVSWYQQALGQGPQFIFQYYREEENGRGNFPPRFSGLQFPNYSSELNVNALELDDSALYLCASSPPPGGGSPDTQYFGPGTRLTVL.

This clone was counted once. This chain connects TRBV10-3 to TRBJ2-1; 7 bases agree with TRBD1. Per the germline V gene, CDR1 is ENHRY and CDR2 is SYGVKD. CDR3 size: 15 residues. The J segment lost 9 bases and the V segment lost 6 bases, leaving 14 bases of the junction unmatched. CDR3: CAIRLGQPDWSEQFF. In nucleotides, the CDR3 is TGTGCCATCAGGCTGGGACAGCCAGATTGGTCTGAGCAGTTCTTC.

This CDR3 is CASSSALLGTGSYEQYF. CDR3 sequence (DNA): TGTGCCAGCAGTTCCGCCCTTTTAGGGACAGGATCCTACGAGCAGTACTTC. The rearrangement joins TRBV13 to TRBJ2-7; the match to TRBD1 covers 8 bases. Germline CDR1 PRHDT, CDR2 FYEKMQ (reference sequence). The V and J ends lost 6 bases and 1 base, in that order; junction bases with no gene match: 14. This CDR3 is built from 17 residues.

Points on this clone: This same CDR3 is encoded by further DNA sequences in the sample. The chain employs TRBV3-1 (or the pseudogene TRBV3-2) and TRBJ1-3; TRBD1 is a possible D gene (5 bases). Germline CDR1 reads LGHDT; CDR2 reads YNNKEL (reference sequence). Trimming took off 1 base at V and 4 bases at J, with 8 bases between the two ends. The CDR3 consists of 14 residues. CDR3 DNA sequence: TGTGCCAGCAGCCAAGGGGCAGGGGGAAACACCATATATTTT. Its translation is CASSQGAGGNTIYF.

This clone appeared a single time. This chain links TRBV3-1 (or the pseudogene TRBV3-2) with TRBJ2-3; 12 nucleotides line up with TRBD1. Germline-derived CDR1 and CDR2 are LGHDT and YNNKEL (reference sequence). Trimming at V came to 3 bases and at J to 4 bases, leaving 8 bases not matched to a gene. The CDR3 sequence is 17 residues long. DNA of the CDR3: TGTGCCAGCAGCCAGGGGCCCGGGACAGGGGGCGCAGATACGCAGTATTTT. It specifies CASSQGPGTGGADTQYF.

The chain links TRBV27 to TRBJ2-2, with 8 bases aligning to TRBD1. The CDR3 has 16 residues. Germline V CDR1 and CDR2: MNHEY, SMNVEV (reference sequence). V was pared by 8 bases and J by 4 bases, with 12 bases of the junction left unmatched. CDR3 bases: TGTGCCAGCGGCTATCCGGGACAGGTCGCCACCGGGGAGCTGTTTTTT. Residues: CASGYPGQVATGELFF.